The clone carrying this TCR beta chain was picked up many times. These data are taken from a study of regulatory T cells in long-lasting Graves disease. Described time point: newly diagnosed GD, antithyroid drugs for less than 3 months. Construction of the TCR library relied on RNA isolated from PBMCs. HTBI primers from iRepertoire and Arm-PCR of CDR3 regions yielded the TCR beta libraries. TCRdb reanalysed the multiplex PCR reads using MiXCR and keeps one entry per CDR3 protein. This sample yields roughly 320,000 distinct CDR3 sequences, of which 16% are seen a single time; just under 30% belongs to the top ten. Germline loops: CDR1 MNHEY, CDR2 SMNVEV (reference sequence). The CDR3 runs to 17 residues. The V and J ends lost 0 bases and 2 bases respectively, with 16 bases between them. The same data also went into a second study, on T cells in Graves' hyperthyroidism and ophthalmopathy. As that study records: Before onset, by a median of about seven months, the model predicted ophthalmopathy.

The sequences come from peripheral blood mononuclear cells (PBMCs), collected at new diagnosis, from a patient treated with antithyroid drugs. This sequence was found in a middle-aged man with Graves disease. The rearrangement uses TRBV27 and TRBJ2-5; D may correspond to TRBD1 or TRBD2 (5 bases each). CDR3 DNA: TGTGCCAGCAGTTTATCGGGGACCCTACCCCCACAAGAGACCCAGTACTTC. Translated: CASSLSGTLPPQETQYF.